This is a list of T cell receptor beta chains from one sample in a study of T cell repertoires in cytomegalovirus infection. One entry per CDR3 protein results from TCRdb running MiXCR on the reads. Of about 890,000 distinct CDR3 sequences listed, roughly 30% were seen once; the top ten hold 11% to 15%. These TCRs' antigens remain unknown. The sequencing used cultured CD8+ T cells from PBMCs, collected from culture after CMV antigen stimulation. Receptor source: a human donor in good health (CMV status not recorded). Some clones in this sample may be carry-over from other donors' samples. CDR3s include the opening cysteine and the closing phenylalanine or tryptophan. Each record gives: clone size, V gene, J gene, D gene, CDR3 DNA, CDR3 protein. The D gene is left open where the match is weak. Clone sizes are given selectively: once, few, many, or a class where the clone is expanded.

clone size: -
V gene: TRBV6-1
J gene: TRBJ2-1
D gene: -
CDR3 DNA: TGTGCCAGCAGTGAAGGGGACGGTACCTACAATGAGCAGTTCTTC
CDR3 protein: CASSEGDGTYNEQFF

clone size: -
V gene: TRBV27
J gene: TRBJ2-2
D gene: TRBD2
CDR3 DNA: TGTGCCAACAGTCCCTCAGCGGGGGAAAACACCGGGGAGCTGTTTTTT
CDR3 protein: CANSPSAGENTGELFF

clone size: -
V gene: TRBV7-9
J gene: TRBJ2-7
D gene: -
CDR3 DNA: TGTGCCAGCAGCTATCAACCGGGAGACGAGCAGTACTTC
CDR3 protein: CASSYQPGDEQYF

clone size: -
V gene: TRBV28
J gene: TRBJ2-1
D gene: -
CDR3 DNA: TGTGGGACCTCCTACAATGAGCAGTTCTTC
CDR3 protein: CGTSYNEQFF

clone size: -
V gene: TRBV11-2
J gene: TRBJ2-1
D gene: -
CDR3 DNA: TGTGCCAGCAGCTTAGTAGGCAGGGGGCGCGGGGGGGATGAGCAGTTCTTC
CDR3 protein: CASSLVGRGRGGDEQFF

clone size: -
V gene: TRBV6-4
J gene: TRBJ1-4
D gene: -
CDR3 DNA: TGTGCCAGCAGTGACGGGGATAATGAAAAACTGTTTTTT
CDR3 protein: CASSDGDNEKLFF

clone size: few
V gene: TRBV4-3
J gene: TRBJ2-3
D gene: -
CDR3 DNA: TGCGCCAGCAGCCAAGATCGGGGGAGGGGGCGCAGAGATACGCAGTATTTT
CDR3 protein: CASSQDRGRGRRDTQYF

clone size: few
V gene: TRBV7-9
J gene: TRBJ1-2
D gene: -
CDR3 DNA: TGTGCCAGCACCAAGGGGGACGGAGATCACTATGGCTACACCTTC
CDR3 protein: CASTKGDGDHYGYTF

clone size: -
V gene: TRBV7-6
J gene: TRBJ2-4
D gene: -
CDR3 DNA: TGTACCAGCAGCTTAGGTGCCCCCCAGCGTTCATCCGACAAAAACATTCAGTACTTC
CDR3 protein: CTSSLGAPQRSSDKNIQYF

clone size: few
V gene: TRBV7-7
J gene: TRBJ2-5
D gene: -
CDR3 DNA: TGTGCTAGCAGCTTCAGGGATTTCCAGACCCAGTACTTC
CDR3 protein: CASSFRDFQTQYF

clone size: -
V gene: TRBV2
J gene: TRBJ2-2
D gene: -
CDR3 DNA: TGTGCCAGCAAGACCTCGAGGGTGAACACCGGGGAGCTGTTTTTT
CDR3 protein: CASKTSRVNTGELFF

clone size: few
V gene: TRBV7-6
J gene: TRBJ2-2
D gene: TRBD1
CDR3 DNA: TGTGCTAGCAGCTTAGAGGGGGCTAGCACCGGGGAGCTGTTTTTT
CDR3 protein: CASSLEGASTGELFF

clone size: -
V gene: TRBV6-1
J gene: TRBJ2-2
D gene: TRBD1
CDR3 DNA: TGTGCCAGCAGTGAAGCGCAGGGGGCCGGGGAGCTGTTTTTT
CDR3 protein: CASSEAQGAGELFF

clone size: -
V gene: TRBV12-3/TRBV12-4
J gene: TRBJ1-2
D gene: -
CDR3 DNA: TGTGCCAGCAGTGAAAGTGACAGCCTAACAGCCTATGGCTACACCTTC
CDR3 protein: CASSESDSLTAYGYTF

clone size: -
V gene: TRBV9
J gene: TRBJ2-3
D gene: TRBD1
CDR3 DNA: TGTGCCAGCAGCGTAGGGGACAGGGGCACAGATACGCAGTATTTT
CDR3 protein: CASSVGDRGTDTQYF

clone size: few
V gene: TRBV5-6
J gene: TRBJ2-1
D gene: -
CDR3 DNA: TGTGCCAGCAGCCCCCCCGGATGGGGGGGCCATAAGGGGTATGAGCAGTTCTTC
CDR3 protein: CASSPPGWGGHKGYEQFF

clone size: -
V gene: TRBV15
J gene: TRBJ1-6
D gene: -
CDR3 DNA: TGTGCCACCAGCAGAGATATGGGGAATAATTCACCCCTCCACTTT
CDR3 protein: CATSRDMGNNSPLHF

clone size: many
V gene: TRBV12-3/TRBV12-4
J gene: TRBJ2-5
D gene: -
CDR3 DNA: TGTGCCAGCAGTTTTGGGGGAACAGAGACCCAGTACTTC
CDR3 protein: CASSFGGTETQYF

clone size: few
V gene: TRBV7-6
J gene: TRBJ1-1
D gene: -
CDR3 DNA: TGTGCCAGCAGCTCCCGCCATTCGACCTTTGAAGCTTTCTTT
CDR3 protein: CASSSRHSTFEAFF

clone size: -
V gene: TRBV9
J gene: TRBJ2-1
D gene: -
CDR3 DNA: TGTGCCAGCAGCGTAGAGGATTGGACAGAGAGTGGCAATGAGCAGTTCTTC
CDR3 protein: CASSVEDWTESGNEQFF

clone size: few
V gene: TRBV10-3
J gene: TRBJ2-5
D gene: -
CDR3 DNA: TGTGCCATCAGTGAGTCTACGGAAGGAACCTCCTGGGAGACCCAGTACTTC
CDR3 protein: CAISESTEGTSWETQYF

clone size: -
V gene: TRBV12-3/TRBV12-4
J gene: TRBJ1-1
D gene: TRBD1
CDR3 DNA: TGTGCCAGCAGTTTCAGCGGGGACAGGAACACTGAAGCTTTCTTT
CDR3 protein: CASSFSGDRNTEAFF

clone size: many
V gene: TRBV7-9
J gene: TRBJ1-2
D gene: -
CDR3 DNA: TGTGCCAGCAGCTTACAAGGGGCAAGCTATGGCTACACCTTC
CDR3 protein: CASSLQGASYGYTF

clone size: few
V gene: TRBV6-5
J gene: TRBJ2-2
D gene: -
CDR3 DNA: TGTGCCAGCAGTTACTCGAGGAGGGGTAGCGGGGAGCTGTTTTTT
CDR3 protein: CASSYSRRGSGELFF

clone size: -
V gene: TRBV7-9
J gene: TRBJ1-5
D gene: TRBD1
CDR3 DNA: TGTGCCAGCAGCTTGACAGGGGATCGCAATCAGCCCCAGCATTTT
CDR3 protein: CASSLTGDRNQPQHF

clone size: few
V gene: TRBV4-3
J gene: TRBJ1-1
D gene: -
CDR3 DNA: TGCGCCAGCAGCCAAGGAAGAAGACCGAACACTGAAGCTTTCTTT
CDR3 protein: CASSQGRRPNTEAFF

clone size: few
V gene: TRBV7-6
J gene: TRBJ2-1
D gene: TRBD2
CDR3 DNA: TGTGCCAGCAGCCCATTTACAGCGGGGATCTACAATGAGCAGTTCTTC
CDR3 protein: CASSPFTAGIYNEQFF

clone size: -
V gene: TRBV11-2
J gene: TRBJ2-1
D gene: TRBD2
CDR3 DNA: TGTGCCAGCAGCTACCCTCGGGCTAGCGGGGGGGCCCATGAGCAGTTCTTC
CDR3 protein: CASSYPRASGGAHEQFF

clone size: -
V gene: TRBV2
J gene: TRBJ2-1
D gene: TRBD2
CDR3 DNA: TGTGCCAGCAGTGAACTTGAGGGACTAGCGCGTTACAATGAGCAGTTCTTC
CDR3 protein: CASSELEGLARYNEQFF

clone size: -
V gene: TRBV19
J gene: TRBJ2-5
D gene: -
CDR3 DNA: TGTGCCAGCAGTATGAGACAGAAGCAAGAGACCCAGTACTTC
CDR3 protein: CASSMRQKQETQYF

clone size: -
V gene: TRBV4-3
J gene: TRBJ1-1
D gene: -
CDR3 DNA: TGCGCCAGCAGCCAAGATACGGTATTCCCCCGAGCTTTCTTT
CDR3 protein: CASSQDTVFPRAFF

clone size: -
V gene: TRBV6-5
J gene: TRBJ2-2
D gene: TRBD2
CDR3 DNA: TGTGCCAGCAGTTACAAAGCGGGGGGGCCCACACCACCCGGGGAGCTGTTTTTT
CDR3 protein: CASSYKAGGPTPPGELFF

clone size: -
V gene: TRBV2
J gene: TRBJ1-5
D gene: TRBD1
CDR3 DNA: TGTGCCAGCAGTGAAGAGGGACAGGGTTATCAGCCCCAGCATTTT
CDR3 protein: CASSEEGQGYQPQHF

clone size: many
V gene: TRBV7-8
J gene: TRBJ2-5
D gene: TRBD2
CDR3 DNA: TGTGCCAGCAGCTTAACACTAGCGGTCCAAGAGACCCAGTACTTC
CDR3 protein: CASSLTLAVQETQYF